Following are 8 T cell receptor beta chains from one sample sequenced in a study of blood T cell repertoires in COVID-19. Clones were sequenced by immunoSEQ multiplex PCR, and TCRdb holds only the in-frame ones, with some missing. The sample lists approximately 210,000 clones; 65% to 90% were seen once. Source material: PBMCs or T cells enriched from blood (not recorded which). These receptors were collected from a man aged 35 to 55 who had recovered from COVID-19.

This chain uses TRBV4-3 with TRBJ1-4, with 9 bases aligning to TRBD1. Germline V gene data show CDR1 as LGHNA and CDR2 as YSLEER. V was pared by 4 bases and J by 6 bases, with 9 bases of the junction left unmatched. The CDR3 contains 16 residues. CDR3 coding DNA: TGCGCCAGCAGCCGAGGATCCGGGACAGGGTATGAAAAACTGTTTTTT. Protein product: CASSRGSGTGYEKLFF.

This chain connects TRBV5-1 to TRBJ2-7, with D unclear. CDR3 length: 14 residues. Deletions cut 1 base from V and 2 bases from J, with 10 bases between. CDR1 is SGHRS and CDR2 is YFSETQ in the germline V gene. CDR3 DNA: TGCGCCAGCAGCTTGACCCAAAACACCTACGAGCAGTACTTC. As protein: CASSLTQNTYEQYF.

The J gene is TRBJ1-1, the V gene TRBV3-1 (or the pseudogene TRBV3-2); D remains ambiguous. The CDR3 has 13 residues. The germline V gene has CDR1 LGHDT and CDR2 YNNKEL (reference sequence). The V gene lost 4 bases and the J gene lost 3 bases, with 9 bases spanning the gap. This CDR3 reads CASSPRGDTEAFF. CDR3 coding DNA: TGTGCCAGCAGCCCCCGCGGGGACACTGAAGCTTTCTTT.

The chain has TRBV27 and TRBJ2-1; D perhaps matches TRBD2 (6 bases). The CDR3 runs to 11 residues. Trimming cost V 10 bases and J 4 bases, with 8 bases left between them. Germline lookup yields CDR1 MNHEY and CDR2 SMNVEV (reference sequence). CDR3: CAIGTYNEQFF. CDR3 DNA: TGTGCCATCGGGACTTACAATGAGCAGTTCTTC.

The CDR3 loop is CASSYASGSTDTQYF. The CDR3 DNA follows: TGTGCCAGCAGTTATGCTAGTGGAAGCACAGATACGCAGTATTTT. The chain employs TRBV6-5 and TRBJ2-3; D is undetermined. CDR1 and CDR2 (germline): MNHEY, SVGAGI. With 3 bases removed from V and 0 bases from J, the gap between germline ends came to 10 bases. This CDR3 comprises 15 residues.

To note about this clone: This same CDR3 is encoded by further DNA sequences in the sample. This chain uses TRBV30 with TRBJ1-5, with 9 positions matching TRBD1. The CDR3 is 13 amino acids. After removal of 2 bases from V and 5 bases from J, the junction contained 1 base not matched to a gene. CDR1 GTSNPN and CDR2 SVGIG come from the germline V gene (reference sequence). The CDR3 DNA follows: TGTGCCTGGAGTAGACAGGGGGATCAGCCCCAGCATTTT. Protein sequence: CAWSRQGDQPQHF.

This sequence joins TRBV24-1 and TRBJ1-4; TRBD1 matches at 10 bases. From germline, CDR1 is KGHDR and CDR2 SFDVKD. Trimming at V came to 6 bases and at J to 5 bases, leaving 11 bases not matched to a gene. The length of the CDR3 is 17 residues. The chain's CDR3 is CATSSGVRDRGNEKLFF. In DNA, the CDR3 is TGTGCCACCAGTTCTGGCGTTCGGGACAGGGGCAATGAAAAACTGTTTTTT.

V gene TRBV2 combines with J gene TRBJ1-5, with 7 bases matching TRBD1. The CDR3 is 13 amino acids. Germline loops: CDR1 SNHLY, CDR2 FYNNEI. The V and J ends lost 6 bases and 6 bases, in that order; junction bases with no gene match: 5. Here the CDR3 DNA reads TGTGCCAGCAGCCTCAGGGGGGTTCAGCCCCAGCATTTT. Protein product: CASSLRGVQPQHF.